This TCR beta chain originates from a study of T cells in localized non-small cell lung cancer. V lost 0 bases to trimming and J lost 1 base, with 10 bases between them. CDR3 length equals 16 residues. Germline-derived CDR1 and CDR2 are LGHNA and YNFKEQ. As for this clone: Antigen specificity is unknown.

Method: immunoSEQ multiplex PCR; TCRdb's copy keeps in-frame clones and lacks some. The sample lists under 8,000 clones, around 93% occurring once. Findings and limits, study-wide: Longer overall survival was linked to higher blood T cell density. In uninvolved adjacent lung, T cell clonality reached its highest value, exceeding tumor. It remains possible that heterogeneity exists, since only one tumor region was sequenced.

The sequence derives from a woman aged 35 to 69 with stage I lung adenocarcinoma. The source was peripheral blood, collected before any cancer treatment. The rearrangement uses TRBV4-2 and TRBJ2-4; D uncertain. The DNA for the CDR3 is TGTGCCAGCAGCCAAGATAGAGATGCGGCCAAAAACATTCAGTACTTC. Its translation: CASSQDRDAAKNIQYF.